This T cell receptor beta chain originates from a study of shared clonotypes between healthy human individuals. Sequencing was at deep level. Per the original data handling: ImmunoSEQ output lacked quality scores and full-length reads, limiting matched filtering. Here immunoSEQ multiplex PCR was the method, and the copy in TCRdb shows in-frame clones only, minus some. From that table come the V and J calls and clone size; the DNA was used to work out D and trimming. The table records a few hundred thousand clones, around three quarters of them present only once. This CDR3 is built from 12 residues. Trimming stripped 0 bases from V and 7 bases from J, with 9 bases between. Germline lookup yields CDR1 GTSNPN and CDR2 SVGIG (reference sequence). The donors, all of them Caucasian adults, lived in Nashville, Tennessee.

The sequence derives from a woman aged 35 to 49 in good health. Some clones in this sample may be carry-over from other donors' samples. The chain recombines TRBV30 with TRBJ1-1, with D unclear. What was sequenced was PBMCs. CDR3 bases: TGTGCCTGGAGTGTACTTGCAGATGAAGCTTTCTTT. It specifies CAWSVLADEAFF.